The clone carrying this TCR beta chain was seen at least ten times. Its target is not known. Looked up from germline, CDR1 is SGHRS and CDR2 is YFSETQ. J was trimmed by 3 bases and V by 4 bases; bases with no gene match: 6. The length of the CDR3 is 14 residues. RNA transcripts gave rise to amplified TCR beta CDR3 regions. RT-PCR in the first round (using the HTBI primer set) targeted the TCR CDR3. TCRdb reprocessed the multiplex PCR reads with MiXCR, giving one entry per CDR3 protein. The sample consists of 450,000 to 550,000 distinct CDR3 sequences, approximately 25% of them appearing once. The data belong to a study of T cells in Graves' hyperthyroidism and ophthalmopathy. On the study more broadly: At the time of initial diagnosis and before any treatment, peripheral blood was collected.

Study-wide points: Ophthalmopathy prediction by the model preceded onset by a median roughly 6 months.

The V gene is TRBV5-1, the J gene TRBJ2-7; TRBD1 aligns across 8 bases. Sequenced material: blood. This clonotype was obtained from a woman in her twenties or thirties with Graves' ophthalmopathy. The CDR3 coding sequence is TGCGCCAGCAGCATGGACAGGGATGTCTACGAGCAGTACTTC. Translation gives CASSMDRDVYEQYF.